This TCR beta chain originates from a study of cytotoxic CD8 clonotypes in ibrutinib-treated CLL. For the study at large: Responses: roughly 25 partial, 2 complete; after median roughly 63 months, roughly 14 stayed remitted, 12 progressed.

This clone was seen a few times. Its antigen is currently unknown. With 1 base removed from V and 8 bases from J, the gap between germline ends came to 12 bases. Germline V gene data show CDR1 as SGHRS and CDR2 as YFSETQ. The CDR3 length is 13 residues. Findings and limits, study-wide: Samples were collected at differing times from sustained-remission and progressing patients.

Repertoires were generated with immunoSEQ multiplex PCR, while TCRdb's copy carries only in-frame clones and drops some. The sample includes a few hundred thousand clones, roughly 71% of them seen just once. This sequence originates from a human donor with chronic lymphocytic leukemia. The chain recombines TRBV5-1 with TRBJ1-1, with D uncertain. The sample consisted of PBMCs, taken after 36 months of ibrutinib treatment. Here the CDR3 DNA reads TGCGCCAGCAGCTTGTATGGCGGCACCGAAGCTTTCTTT. Translation: CASSLYGGTEAFF.